The rows below give T cell receptor beta chains drawn from one sample of a study of shared clonotypes between healthy human individuals. The protocol was immunoSEQ multiplex PCR, while the TCRdb copy is restricted to in-frame clones and leaves out a portion. The sample holds millions of clones, approximately 95% seen once. Sequencing was carried out using naive CD4+ T cells sorted from blood. These receptors all come from a man aged 18-30 years in good health. The CDR3 runs from the conserved cysteine through the conserved F or W. D genes are given only for firm matches. Clone sizes are given selectively: once, few, many, or a class where the clone is expanded.

cdr3_aa d_call j_call clone_size v_call
CASSVSWAYEQYF NA TRBJ2-7 NA TRBV2
CSAWRGHGYTF TRBD1 TRBJ1-2 NA TRBV20-1
CASRSAGRDQPQHF NA TRBJ1-5 NA TRBV28
CATSEGSGANVLTF NA TRBJ2-6 NA TRBV10-3
CASSLAASGQGGETQYF TRBD1 TRBJ2-5 NA TRBV5-1
CAIRETSGGARENEQFF TRBD2 TRBJ2-1 NA TRBV10-3
CASRPWGGLETQYF NA TRBJ2-5 once TRBV2
CASSLVAAASNQPQHF NA TRBJ1-5 NA TRBV28
CASSHRQGSPDTQYF TRBD1 TRBJ2-3 NA TRBV18
CASRQREAPNEQFF TRBD2 TRBJ2-1 NA TRBV2
CASRELANYGYTF NA TRBJ1-2 NA TRBV27
CASRVDSNTGELFF NA TRBJ2-2 NA TRBV2
CASSRSGTEPREQFF NA TRBJ2-1 NA TRBV6-5
CASSLTGPIQETQYF NA TRBJ2-5 few TRBV28
CASRQQGGHQPQHF NA TRBJ1-5 NA TRBV6-1
CASSKGQGLHEQYF TRBD1 TRBJ2-7 NA TRBV9
CASSLGTSGITDTQYF TRBD2 TRBJ2-3 NA TRBV7-2
CASSRGEGREKLFF NA TRBJ1-4 NA TRBV5-1
CASSSPPGGAFF NA TRBJ1-1 NA TRBV6-5
CASSSSGGRETQYF TRBD2 TRBJ2-5 once TRBV9
CASSRGPEETQYF NA TRBJ2-5 NA TRBV18
CASSLPEINTGELFF NA TRBJ2-2 NA TRBV27
CASSPGGAGADTQYF NA TRBJ2-3 NA TRBV7-3
CASSVENSGSPLHF NA TRBJ1-6 NA TRBV9
CAWSPGTRNTEAFF NA TRBJ1-1 NA TRBV30
CASSTYRDQPQHF NA TRBJ1-5 NA TRBV19
CTTPGCSYEQYF NA TRBJ2-7 once TRBV1
CAWSSGETQYF NA TRBJ2-5 NA TRBV30
CASSLDGDYGYTF NA TRBJ1-2 NA TRBV7-2
CASSQTWTGGPYEQYF TRBD2 TRBJ2-7 NA TRBV7-9
CASSLETGRSEQFF NA TRBJ2-1 NA TRBV5-4
CASSLGGQGNTIYF NA TRBJ1-3 NA TRBV27
CASSYGTSGTETQYF TRBD2 TRBJ2-5 once TRBV6-5
CASSRGLAGTNTGELFF TRBD2 TRBJ2-2 NA TRBV5-4
CAWMGGFYNEQFF NA TRBJ2-1 once TRBV30
CASSRGFYPNIQYF TRBD1 TRBJ2-4 NA TRBV6-5
CASTSSPPAGYTF NA TRBJ1-2 NA TRBV27
CASSLAGGSGVNTEAFF NA TRBJ1-1 once TRBV5-1
CASSYRTGNYGYTF TRBD1 TRBJ1-2 NA TRBV9
CASSLVGSMNTEAFF NA TRBJ1-1 once TRBV5-6
CASSTSLYNEQFF NA TRBJ2-1 NA TRBV7-9
CASSLDAGVPLQYF NA TRBJ2-4 NA TRBV11-2
CASSQGLAGGISYNEQFF TRBD2 TRBJ2-1 NA TRBV4-1
CASNPQGGYGYTF NA TRBJ1-2 NA TRBV6-1
CASTKTSGINEQFF NA TRBJ2-1 NA TRBV5-1
CASSQGRTGSYEQYF NA TRBJ2-7 NA TRBV14
CASSALDGNEKLFF NA TRBJ1-4 NA TRBV9
CASSIVEGAMYNEQFF TRBD1 TRBJ2-1 NA TRBV19
CASSIVGGSQPQHF TRBD1 TRBJ1-5 NA TRBV19
CASSYRVLGDTQYF NA TRBJ2-3 NA TRBV7-8
CASLPTRDKSYNEQFF NA TRBJ2-1 NA TRBV7-2
CASTYSGARQPQHF NA TRBJ1-5 NA TRBV6-6
CASSLDREEQFF NA TRBJ2-1 NA TRBV11-3
CASSVQGASYEQYF TRBD1 TRBJ2-7 NA TRBV9
CASSAQGVVVNTIYF TRBD1 TRBJ1-3 NA TRBV9